This is a list of T cell receptor beta chains from one sample in a study of blood T cells in healthy people across ages. TCRdb recomputed calls from the 5' RACE reads with MiXCR, one row per CDR3 protein. This table has around 900,000 distinct CDR3 sequences, around 26% appearing once. Material: blood. The receptors here all came from an elderly woman in good health. Both conserved end residues are part of each CDR3. A D gene is named only where the DNA matches it firmly. Clone size is shown for a subset of rows, as once, few, many or a class of expanded clone.

j_call d_call v_call clone_size cdr3_nt cdr3_aa
TRBJ2-5 . TRBV29-1 once TGCAGCGTTGTCCCCCAGGGCTCCCAAGAGACCCAGTACTTC CSVVPQGSQETQYF
TRBJ2-2 TRBD2 TRBV29-1 . TGCAGCGTTCGGACTAGCGGGGCCGGGGAGCTGTTTTTT CSVRTSGAGELFF
TRBJ1-2 . TRBV7-9 many TGTGCCAGCAGCTCCGCCCACCTAGGTGTGGGTTTGAACTATGGCTACACCTTC CASSSAHLGVGLNYGYTF
TRBJ2-1 . TRBV21-1 many TGTGCCAGCAGCAAAGTTCTGGGGGGGGATGAGCAGTTCTTC CASSKVLGGDEQFF
TRBJ2-1 . TRBV5-1 . TGCGCCAGCAGCTCGGGACAAAACTCTTACAATGAGCAGTTCTTC CASSSGQNSYNEQFF
TRBJ2-7 TRBD1 TRBV4-3 . TGCGCCAGCAGCCAAGATTGGGACAGCTCCTACGAGCAGTACTTC CASSQDWDSSYEQYF
TRBJ2-3 . TRBV18 . TGTGCCAGCTCACCACCGACCTTGCAGGGAGATACGCGGTATTTT CASSPPTLQGDTRYF
TRBJ1-2 TRBD1 TRBV20-1 . TGCAGTGCGGCGACAGGGGAGCACTATGGCTACACCTTC CSAATGEHYGYTF
TRBJ2-5 . TRBV2 few TGTGCCAGCAAAAAGAGAGCCCAAGAGACCCAGTACTTC CASKKRAQETQYF
TRBJ2-7 . TRBV7-8 many TGTGCCAGCAGCCTCCACGGGGGCAAATACGAGCAGTACTTC CASSLHGGKYEQYF
TRBJ2-6 . TRBV19 . TGTGCCAGTAGTATTGGGACCTCTGGGGCCAACGTCCTGACTTTC CASSIGTSGANVLTF
TRBJ2-7 . TRBV5-1 . TGCGCCAACACAGGGAGGGGGCGAGGCTACAATGAGCAGTACTTC CANTGRGRGYNEQYF
TRBJ2-3 TRBD1 TRBV6-6 many TGTGCCAGCAGCCACCGGGACAGGGGCGCAGATACGCAGTATTTT CASSHRDRGADTQYF
TRBJ1-5 . TRBV7-9 many TGTGCCAGCAGCTTACCGAATCAGCCCCAGCATTTT CASSLPNQPQHF
TRBJ2-5 TRBD1 TRBV6-1 . TGTGCCTGCAGTGCAGGGACAGGGGGCGGTTCAAAGACCCAGTACTTC CACSAGTGGGSKTQYF
TRBJ2-3 TRBD2 TRBV28 . TGTGCCAGCCCCCACACCGGGACTAGCGGTGCTGGAGATACGCAGTATTTT CASPHTGTSGAGDTQYF
TRBJ1-2 . TRBV3-1 many TGTGCCAGCAGCGATCCGGGAATTAACTATGGCTACACCTTC CASSDPGINYGYTF
TRBJ2-7 . TRBV7-2 many TGTGCCAGCAGCTACTTCAGGGGCTACGAGCAGTACTTC CASSYFRGYEQYF
TRBJ2-7 . TRBV20-1 many TGCAGTGCTAGTCCAACGGGGATGGCCGAGCAGTACTTC CSASPTGMAEQYF
TRBJ2-3 . TRBV18 . TGTGCCAGCTCACCATCCTGGGGCCGCACAGATACGCAGTATTTT CASSPSWGRTDTQYF
TRBJ2-3 . TRBV12-3/TRBV12-4 . TGTGCCAGCAGAGGAATCGCAGGTACGCAGTATTTT CASRGIAGTQYF
TRBJ2-5 . TRBV20-1 once TGCAGTGCTAGAGATTGGGAGACCCAAGAGACCCAGTACTTC CSARDWETQETQYF
TRBJ1-2 . TRBV30 . TGTGCCTGGAGTGTACGGGCTATCGGTGGCTACACCTTC CAWSVRAIGGYTF
TRBJ2-3 . TRBV4-3 many TGCGCCAGCAGCCAAGGACGGAGGGCAGATACGCAGTATTTT CASSQGRRADTQYF
TRBJ2-3 TRBD2 TRBV6-5 few TGTGCCAGCAGCCCCCCCGCGGGGGTTCCAGATACGCAGTATTTT CASSPPAGVPDTQYF
TRBJ2-1 TRBD1 TRBV5-1 . TGCGCCAGCGGCTTGGGACAGGGGGTCTACAATGAGCAGTTCTTC CASGLGQGVYNEQFF
TRBJ2-3 TRBD2 TRBV11-3 few TGTGCCAGCAGCCCGGGCGCGGGGGATGAGCAGTATTTT CASSPGAGDEQYF
TRBJ2-4 TRBD1 TRBV5-1 few TGCGCCAGCAGTTCCGACAGGGTAAAAAACATTCAGTACTTC CASSSDRVKNIQYF
TRBJ2-7 . TRBV25-1 many TGTGCCAGCAGTGAGGGTATTTACGGCCGAGAGTACTTC CASSEGIYGREYF
TRBJ2-7 TRBD2 TRBV20-1 many TGCAGTGCTAGACTAGCGGGTGTGCGATCCTACGAGCAGTACTTC CSARLAGVRSYEQYF
TRBJ2-3 . TRBV12-3/TRBV12-4 many TGTGCCAGCAGAGGGTACGGGGGTAGCACAGATACGCAGTATTTT CASRGYGGSTDTQYF
TRBJ2-1 TRBD1 TRBV12-3/TRBV12-4 few TGTGCCAGCAGTTGGGACAGACTCTACAATGAGCAGTTCTTC CASSWDRLYNEQFF
TRBJ1-4 TRBD1 TRBV2 . TGTGCCAGCCAGGGGGCCTCCTATGAAAAACTGTTTTTT CASQGASYEKLFF
TRBJ2-1 . TRBV28 many TGTGCCAGCAGTTTAAGGTTAAATGAGCAGTTCTTC CASSLRLNEQFF
TRBJ1-1 TRBD1 TRBV5-1 few TGCGCCAGCAGCTTGATGGGACAGCTGAGTATGAACACTGAAGCTTTCTTT CASSLMGQLSMNTEAFF
TRBJ1-6 . TRBV20-1 many TGCAGTGCTAAGGAGGCCACCTCCTATAATTCACCCCTCCACTTT CSAKEATSYNSPLHF
TRBJ2-3 TRBD2 TRBV3-1 few TGTGCCAGCAGCGATCGGACTAGCGGGGGGGCGCAAGATACGCAGTATTTT CASSDRTSGGAQDTQYF
TRBJ2-6 . TRBV20-1 many TGCAGTGCTAGACAGGGTTTCTATTCTGGGGCCAACGTCCTGACTTTC CSARQGFYSGANVLTF
TRBJ2-7 . TRBV9 many TGTGCCAGCAGCGCCAGAGTGGCTAGCTACGAGCAGTACTTC CASSARVASYEQYF
TRBJ2-2 . TRBV6-2/TRBV6-3 few TGTGCCAGCAGTTACTCGAGAGGGAACGCCGGGGAGCTGTTTTTT CASSYSRGNAGELFF
TRBJ2-3 TRBD1 TRBV7-2 few TGTGCCAGCAGGAAACCGGGACAGACAACAGATACGCAGTATTTT CASRKPGQTTDTQYF
TRBJ1-6 . TRBV12-3/TRBV12-4 . TGTGCCAGCAGCCGCGCTGGGACCGTCTATAATTCACCCCTCCACTTT CASSRAGTVYNSPLHF
TRBJ2-2 . TRBV9 few TGTGCCAGCAGCGTAGCCGGCGGGGTTAACACCGGGGAGCTGTTTTTT CASSVAGGVNTGELFF
TRBJ2-3 TRBD2 TRBV10-2 many TGCGCCAGCAGTAGAACTAGCGGGGGGTCATATACGCAGTATTTT CASSRTSGGSYTQYF
TRBJ2-5 TRBD1 TRBV25-1 . TGTGCCAGCAATGGCCAGGGGGCAGGTTCGGTGAATGAGCAGTACTTC CASNGQGAGSVNEQYF
TRBJ2-2 . TRBV4-2 . TGTGCTAGCAGCCAAGTCAGGGGATTCCGAGCCGGGGAGCTGTTTTTT CASSQVRGFRAGELFF
TRBJ2-3 TRBD1 TRBV4-1 . TGCGCCAGCAGCAGGACAGGGAGGTCGGATACGCAGTATTTT CASSRTGRSDTQYF
TRBJ1-2 . TRBV27 many TGTGCCAGCAGTTTATCGCGGGGGGGCGGCTATGGCTACACCTTC CASSLSRGGGYGYTF
TRBJ2-5 . TRBV11-2 many TGTGCCAGCAGCTTAGAATACGTAACCCAGTACTTC CASSLEYVTQYF
TRBJ1-3 . TRBV28 . TGTGCCAGCAGCTCCGTGAACTCTGGAAACACCATATATTTT CASSSVNSGNTIYF
TRBJ2-7 . TRBV20-1 many TGCAGTGCTAGAGATCGAGGGATTACCTACGAGCAGTACTTC CSARDRGITYEQYF
TRBJ1-6 . TRBV7-9 few TGTGCCAGCAGCTTGGACCGGTGGCAGGGCTCCCATTCACCCCTCCACTTT CASSLDRWQGSHSPLHF
TRBJ2-5 . TRBV6-5 many TGTGCCAGGGAGACCCCTATCCAAGAGACCCAGTACTTC CARETPIQETQYF
TRBJ1-1 . TRBV20-1 many TGCAGTGCTTCTCCGGCAGGGTTGAACACTGAAGCTTTCTTT CSASPAGLNTEAFF
TRBJ2-2 . TRBV5-1 . TGCGCCAGCAGCAACAATTACAGGGGTCGGGAGCGGTTTTTT CASSNNYRGRERFF
TRBJ2-3 . TRBV27 . TGTGCCAGCAGTGTACGACTAAACGGGCGCACAGATACGCAGTATTTT CASSVRLNGRTDTQYF
TRBJ2-1 . TRBV6-2/TRBV6-3 . TGTGCCAGCAGGAAGAGGGGGTACAATGAGCAGTTCTTC CASRKRGYNEQFF
TRBJ2-1 TRBD2 TRBV29-1 . TGCAGCCGAGAGTTAGCGGGAGGGCCGGAAAATGAGCAGTTCTTC CSRELAGGPENEQFF
TRBJ1-2 TRBD1 TRBV7-9 . TGTGCCAGCAGCAGAACGGGACAGGGTCATGGCTACACCTTC CASSRTGQGHGYTF